At least ten counts were recorded for the clone carrying this T cell receptor beta chain. This entry comes from a study of T-cell reconstitution after alpha-beta-depleted transplantation in children. This CDR3 comprises 18 residues. A TCRbeta library incorporating unique molecular identifiers was prepared. TCRdb re-derived calls from the PCR reads in MiXCR, one entry per CDR3 protein. The table lists around 600,000 distinct CDR3 sequences, roughly a tenth of them singletons. This TCR came from a human donor who donated a stem cell graft to a child with acute myeloid leukemia. Sequenced material: PBMCs from the stem cell graft donor, taken from the stem cell graft. The chain has TRBV21-1 and TRBJ2-1; the table calls TRBD2, which could not be checked here. TRBV21-1 is labeled a pseudogene. CDR3 DNA: TGTGCCAGCAGCAACGGACTAGCGGGAGGGCCTTCCTACAATGAGCAGTTCTTC. The encoded protein is CASSNGLAGGPSYNEQFF.